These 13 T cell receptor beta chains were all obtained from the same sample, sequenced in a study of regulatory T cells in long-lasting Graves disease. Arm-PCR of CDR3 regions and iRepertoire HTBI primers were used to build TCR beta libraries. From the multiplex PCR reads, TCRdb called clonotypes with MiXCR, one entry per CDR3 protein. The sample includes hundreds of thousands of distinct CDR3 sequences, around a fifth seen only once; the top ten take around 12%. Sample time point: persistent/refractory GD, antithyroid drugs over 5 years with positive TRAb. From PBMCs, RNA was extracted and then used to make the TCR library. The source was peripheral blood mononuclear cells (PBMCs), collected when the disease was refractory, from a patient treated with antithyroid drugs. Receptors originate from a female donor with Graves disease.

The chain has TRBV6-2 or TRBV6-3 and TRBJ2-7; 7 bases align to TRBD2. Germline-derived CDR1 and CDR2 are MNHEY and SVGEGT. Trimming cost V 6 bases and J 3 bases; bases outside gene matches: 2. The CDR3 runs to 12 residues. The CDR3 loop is CASRGGVYEQYF. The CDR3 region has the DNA TGTGCCAGCAGGGGAGGGGTCTACGAGCAGTACTTC.

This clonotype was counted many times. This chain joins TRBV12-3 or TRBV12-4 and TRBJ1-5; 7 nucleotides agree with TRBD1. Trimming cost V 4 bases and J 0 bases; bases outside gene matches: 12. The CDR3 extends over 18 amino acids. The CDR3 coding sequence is TGTGCCAGCAGTTCCCCTCGGACAGGCGGATATAGCAATCAGCCCCAGCATTTT. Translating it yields CASSSPRTGGYSNQPQHF.

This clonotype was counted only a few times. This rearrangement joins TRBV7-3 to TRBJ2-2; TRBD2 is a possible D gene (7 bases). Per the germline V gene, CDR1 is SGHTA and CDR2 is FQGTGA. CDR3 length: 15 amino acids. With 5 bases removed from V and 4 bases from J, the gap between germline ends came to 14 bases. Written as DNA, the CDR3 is TGTGCCAGCAGCCAGGGGAGGGAGGGCACCGGGGAGCTGTTTTTT. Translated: CASSQGREGTGELFF.

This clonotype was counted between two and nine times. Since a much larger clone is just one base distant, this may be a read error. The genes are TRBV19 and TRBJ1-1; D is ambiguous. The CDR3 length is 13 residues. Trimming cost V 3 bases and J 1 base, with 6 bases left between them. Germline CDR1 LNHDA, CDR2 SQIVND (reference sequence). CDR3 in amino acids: CASSMSENTEAFF. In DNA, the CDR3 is TGTGCCAGTAGTATGTCAGAGAACACTGAAGCTTTCTTT.

CDR3 residues: CASSEVGPVTDTQYF. CDR3 bases: TGTGCCAGCAGTGAAGTGGGGCCAGTCACAGATACGCAGTATTTT. The chain joins TRBV2 to TRBJ2-3, with TRBD1 as a possible D gene (5 bases). V lost 1 base and J 2 bases, leaving 10 bases between the germline ends. Germline V gene data show CDR1 as SNHLY and CDR2 as FYNNEI. This CDR3 contains 15 residues.

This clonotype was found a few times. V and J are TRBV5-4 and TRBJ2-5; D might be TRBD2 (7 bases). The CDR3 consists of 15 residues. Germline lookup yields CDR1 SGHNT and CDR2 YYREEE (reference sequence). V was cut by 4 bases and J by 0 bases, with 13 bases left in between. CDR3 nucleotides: TGTGCCAGCAGCCCTGGGAGGGGGAACCAAGAGACCCAGTACTTC. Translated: CASSPGRGNQETQYF.

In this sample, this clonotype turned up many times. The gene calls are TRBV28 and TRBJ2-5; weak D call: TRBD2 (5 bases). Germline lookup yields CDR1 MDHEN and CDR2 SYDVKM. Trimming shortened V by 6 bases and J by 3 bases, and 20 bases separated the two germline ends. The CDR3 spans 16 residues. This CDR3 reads CASRSRGQYQKETQYF. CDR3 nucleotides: TGTGCCAGCAGAAGCCGAGGGCAGTACCAAAAAGAGACCCAGTACTTC. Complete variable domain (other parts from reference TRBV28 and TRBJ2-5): DVKVTQSSRYLVKRTGEKVFLECVQDMDHENMFWYRQDPGLGLRLIYFSYDVKMKEKGDIPEGYSVSREKKERFSLILESASTNQTSMYLCASRSRGQYQKETQYFGPGTRLLVL.

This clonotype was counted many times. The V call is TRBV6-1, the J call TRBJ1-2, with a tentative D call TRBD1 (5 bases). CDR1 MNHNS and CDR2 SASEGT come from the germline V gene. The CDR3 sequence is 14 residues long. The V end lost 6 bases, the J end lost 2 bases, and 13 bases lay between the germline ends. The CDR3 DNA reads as TGTGCCAGCAGGAACAGGAATATAAACTATGGCTACACCTTC. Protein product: CASRNRNINYGYTF.

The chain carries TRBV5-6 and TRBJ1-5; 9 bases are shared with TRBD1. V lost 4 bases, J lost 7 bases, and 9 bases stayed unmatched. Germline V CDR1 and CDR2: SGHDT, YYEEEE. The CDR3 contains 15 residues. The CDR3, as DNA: TGTGCCAGCAGCCCCCAGACAGGGGGTAGGCAGCCCCAGCATTTT. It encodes CASSPQTGGRQPQHF.

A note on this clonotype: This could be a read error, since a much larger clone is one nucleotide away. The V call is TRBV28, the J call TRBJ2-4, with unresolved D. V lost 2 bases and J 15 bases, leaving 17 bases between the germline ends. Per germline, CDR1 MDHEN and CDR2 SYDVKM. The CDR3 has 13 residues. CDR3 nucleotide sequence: TGTGCCAGCAGTTTACAGCCAGAAGGCCGTCGGTACTTC. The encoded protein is CASSLQPEGRRYF. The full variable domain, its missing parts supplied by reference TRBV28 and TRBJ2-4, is DVKVTQSSRYLVKRTGEKVFLECVQDMDHENMFWYRQDPGLGLRLIYFSYDVKMKEKGDIPEGYSVSREKKERFSLILESASTNQTSMYLCASSLQPEGRRYFGAGTRLSVL.

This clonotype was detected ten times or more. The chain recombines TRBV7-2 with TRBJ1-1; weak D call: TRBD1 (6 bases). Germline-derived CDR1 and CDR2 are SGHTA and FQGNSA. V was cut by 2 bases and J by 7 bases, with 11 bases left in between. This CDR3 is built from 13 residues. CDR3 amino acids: CASSLPQGHEAFF. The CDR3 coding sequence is TGTGCCAGCAGCTTACCTCAGGGACATGAAGCTTTCTTT.

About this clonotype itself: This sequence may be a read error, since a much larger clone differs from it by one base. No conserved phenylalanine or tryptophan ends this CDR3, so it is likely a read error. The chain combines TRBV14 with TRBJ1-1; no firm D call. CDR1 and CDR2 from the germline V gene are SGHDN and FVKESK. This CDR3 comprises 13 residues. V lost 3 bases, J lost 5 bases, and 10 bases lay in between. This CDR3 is CASSHGMQTEAFS. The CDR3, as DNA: TGTGCCAGCAGCCACGGGATGCAGACTGAAGCTTTCTCT.

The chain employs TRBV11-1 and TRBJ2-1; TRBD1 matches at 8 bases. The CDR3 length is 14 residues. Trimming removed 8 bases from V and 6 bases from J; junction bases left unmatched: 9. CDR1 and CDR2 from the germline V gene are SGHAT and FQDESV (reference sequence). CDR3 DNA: TGTGCCAGCGGCGCGGACAGGGTCCTCAATGAGCAGTTCTTC. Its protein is CASGADRVLNEQFF.